These T cell receptor beta chains were read from a single sample in a study of T cells in Graves' hyperthyroidism and ophthalmopathy. TCRdb processed the multiplex PCR reads anew with MiXCR; each CDR3 protein has one entry. The repertoire holds some 510,000 distinct CDR3 sequences, with 46% as singletons. The sequencing sample was made of peripheral blood or thyroid tissue (not recorded which). The receptors were sampled from a woman aged 18-29 years with Graves' hyperthyroidism. CDR3s include the opening cysteine and the closing phenylalanine or tryptophan. D genes are given only for firm matches. The listing skips clone size in some rows; elsewhere it reads once, few, many or a size class.

D gene	V gene	J gene	clone size	CDR3 protein	CDR3 DNA
NA	TRBV20-1	TRBJ1-3	NA	CSARARERAGNTIYF	TGCAGTGCTAGGGCACGGGAAAGGGCTGGAAACACCATATATTTT
NA	TRBV12-3/TRBV12-4	TRBJ2-5	many	CASRASGPLYF	TGTGCCAGCAGAGCCTCCGGGCCGCTGTACTTC
NA	TRBV20-1	TRBJ2-5	few	CSAPRGETQYF	TGCAGTGCCCCCCGGGGGGAGACCCAGTACTTC
NA	TRBV2	TRBJ1-5	NA	CASTPGHLRDQPQHF	TGTGCCAGCACCCCGGGACACCTCAGAGATCAGCCCCAGCATTTT
TRBD1	TRBV7-9	TRBJ2-7	NA	CASSQAAGGGYEQYF	TGTGCCAGCAGCCAAGCGGCAGGGGGTGGCTACGAGCAGTACTTC
TRBD2	TRBV14	TRBJ2-5	NA	CASSPLAGGQETQYF	TGTGCCAGCAGCCCACTAGCGGGAGGGCAAGAGACCCAGTACTTC
NA	TRBV2	TRBJ1-5	medium-sized	CASSRDKPRTNQPQHF	TGTGCCAGCAGTCGGGATAAACCCCGGACCAATCAGCCCCAGCATTTT
NA	TRBV2	TRBJ1-1	many	CASTWRAHTEAFF	TGTGCCAGCACCTGGAGGGCGCACACTGAAGCTTTCTTT
NA	TRBV2	TRBJ1-4	many	CASSKDLNEKLFF	TGTGCCAGCAGTAAAGACCTGAATGAAAAACTGTTTTTT
NA	TRBV7-2	TRBJ2-6	NA	CASSPGDRGANVLTF	TGTGCCAGCAGCCCGGGGGATAGGGGGGCCAACGTCCTGACTTTC
NA	TRBV6-1	TRBJ2-5	NA	CASRERVPRGTQYF	TGTGCCAGCCGGGAACGGGTCCCCCGGGGGACCCAGTACTTC
NA	TRBV19	TRBJ1-5	NA	CASSRGGQGINQPQHF	TGTGCCAGTAGTAGGGGCGGGCAGGGCATCAATCAGCCCCAGCATTTT
NA	TRBV9	TRBJ2-2	NA	CASSDRGLQNTGELFF	TGTGCCAGCAGCGACAGGGGACTACAGAACACCGGGGAGCTGTTTTTT
NA	TRBV29-1	TRBJ1-4	NA	CSVVSGVEKLFF	TGCAGCGTTGTTTCCGGGGTTGAAAAACTGTTTTTT
NA	TRBV10-3	TRBJ1-2	NA	CAISESLGYGYTF	TGTGCCATCAGTGAGTCTTTGGGCTATGGCTACACCTTC
NA	TRBV7-9	TRBJ1-5	NA	CASSRGKGVWQPQHF	TGTGCCAGCAGCAGAGGCAAGGGGGTCTGGCAGCCCCAGCATTTT
NA	TRBV7-6	TRBJ2-7	NA	CASSRGYSYEQYF	TGTGCCAGCAGCAGGGGGTATTCCTACGAGCAGTACTTC
TRBD1	TRBV2	TRBJ1-5	NA	CASRLTGLGNQPQHF	TGTGCCAGCAGGCTGACAGGGTTGGGCAATCAGCCCCAGCATTTT
NA	TRBV29-1	TRBJ1-4	many	CSVRATNEKLFF	TGCAGCGTTCGTGCAACTAATGAAAAACTGTTTTTT
NA	TRBV5-1	TRBJ2-7	NA	CASSLRAQGSSYEQYF	TGCGCCAGCAGCTTGAGGGCCCAGGGGTCCTCCTACGAGCAGTACTTC
NA	TRBV19	TRBJ1-2	NA	CASNDSPGYGYTF	TGTGCCAGTAACGACAGCCCTGGCTATGGCTACACCTTC
TRBD2	TRBV4-2	TRBJ2-2	few	CASSPGLDNTGELFF	TGTGCCAGCAGCCCGGGACTAGATAACACCGGGGAGCTGTTTTTT
TRBD1	TRBV2	TRBJ1-6	few	CASSLRQGASPLHF	TGTGCCAGCAGTTTGAGACAGGGTGCCTCACCCCTCCACTTT
NA	TRBV10-3	TRBJ1-1	NA	CASTPTRYTLNTEAFF	TGTGCCAGCACCCCCACCAGATACACTCTGAACACTGAAGCTTTCTTT
TRBD2	TRBV25-1	TRBJ2-1	NA	CASSESGGLAGGEQFF	TGTGCCAGCAGTGAATCAGGGGGACTAGCGGGAGGGGAGCAGTTCTTC
NA	TRBV19	TRBJ2-2	many	CASSMSAGELFF	TGTGCCAGTAGTATGAGCGCCGGGGAGCTGTTTTTT
TRBD1	TRBV20-1	TRBJ1-6	NA	CSLGDSNSPLHF	TGCAGTTTAGGGGACAGCAATTCACCCCTCCACTTT
NA	TRBV7-2	TRBJ2-6	NA	CASSPAEVPTF	TGCGCCAGCAGCCCCGCCGAGGTCCCGACTTTC
NA	TRBV2	TRBJ2-7	few	CASREEGTSYEQYF	TGTGCCAGCAGGGAGGAGGGGACATCCTACGAGCAGTACTTC
NA	TRBV12-3/TRBV12-4	TRBJ2-5	few	CASSPRGEETQYF	TGTGCCAGCAGCCCTAGAGGGGAGGAGACCCAGTACTTC
NA	TRBV19	TRBJ1-5	few	CASNDRTNQPQHF	TGTGCCAGTAACGACCGAACCAATCAGCCCCAGCATTTT
NA	TRBV10-3	TRBJ2-7	NA	CAISEGRYF	TGTGCCATCAGTGAAGGGCGGTACTTC
NA	TRBV15	TRBJ1-6	NA	CATSRGGGRGSPLHF	TGTGCCACCAGCAGAGGGGGGGGCAGAGGTTCACCCCTCCACTTT
NA	TRBV7-2	TRBJ2-7	NA	CASSFELIGEQYF	TGTGCCAGCAGCTTTGAACTTATCGGGGAGCAGTACTTC
NA	TRBV2	TRBJ2-6	NA	CASSARLTF	TGTGCCAGCAGTGCCCGTCTGACTTTC
NA	TRBV10-3	TRBJ1-5	NA	CAISLPYSNQPQHF	TGTGCCATCAGTTTACCTTATAGCAATCAGCCCCAGCATTTT
TRBD1	TRBV7-6	TRBJ2-7	few	CASTPTGSDYEQYF	TGTGCCAGCACCCCGACAGGGAGCGACTACGAGCAGTACTTC
TRBD1	TRBV12-3/TRBV12-4	TRBJ1-2	NA	CASSRRQGVGYTF	TGTGCCAGCAGCCGAAGACAGGGGGTTGGCTACACCTTC
NA	TRBV5-1	TRBJ2-7	NA	CASSRTHPRNSYEQYF	TGCGCCAGCAGCCGGACTCACCCGAGGAACTCCTACGAGCAGTACTTC
NA	TRBV12-3/TRBV12-4	TRBJ1-1	NA	CASSLRGVGTEAFF	TGTGCCAGCAGTTTAAGGGGAGTAGGCACTGAAGCTTTCTTT
NA	TRBV25-1	TRBJ1-2	NA	CASFTPDYGYTF	TGTGCCAGCTTCACGCCGGACTATGGCTACACCTTC
NA	TRBV29-1	TRBJ2-1	NA	CSTKPQLSSYNEQFF	TGCAGCACAAAACCTCAATTAAGCTCCTACAATGAGCAGTTCTTC
NA	TRBV6-2/TRBV6-3	TRBJ2-7	NA	CASRQLAIVDEQYF	TGTGCCAGCAGACAGCTAGCGATAGTCGACGAGCAGTACTTC
NA	TRBV7-3	TRBJ2-2	few	CASSLTSSVTGELFF	TGTGCCAGCAGCTTAACGTCAAGCGTCACCGGGGAGCTGTTTTTT
NA	TRBV7-6	TRBJ2-7	NA	CASSLAGEAEQYF	TGTGCCAGCAGCTTGGCCGGGGAAGCCGAGCAGTACTTC
NA	TRBV7-9	TRBJ1-1	many	CASSFTGSTEAFF	TGTGCCAGCAGCTTTACGGGGAGCACTGAAGCTTTCTTT
NA	TRBV10-3	TRBJ2-5	many	CASSSGRETQYF	TGTGCCAGCAGCTCCGGGCGGGAGACCCAGTACTTC
NA	TRBV2	TRBJ1-2	few	CASSYLTGMDGYTF	TGTGCCAGCAGTTACTTGACAGGCATGGATGGCTACACCTTC
TRBD2	TRBV11-2	TRBJ2-7	many	CASSLTGTSGSYEQYF	TGTGCCAGCAGCCTTACCGGGACTAGCGGGTCCTACGAGCAGTACTTC
NA	TRBV5-1	TRBJ2-3	NA	CASSPRGSNGDTQYF	TGCGCCAGCAGCCCCCGAGGTTCCAATGGAGATACGCAGTATTTT
NA	TRBV24-1	TRBJ2-5	NA	CATSDYRETQYF	TGTGCCACCAGTGACTACCGGGAGACCCAGTACTTC
NA	TRBV9	TRBJ1-4	many	CASSVGLNEKLFF	TGTGCCAGCAGCGTAGGGCTTAATGAAAAACTGTTTTTT
NA	TRBV24-1	TRBJ2-2	NA	CATSGIRNTGELFF	TGTGCCACCAGTGGCATACGGAACACCGGGGAGCTGTTTTTT
TRBD1	TRBV12-3/TRBV12-4	TRBJ2-7	NA	CASSDRVQRSYEQYF	TGTGCCAGCAGTGACAGGGTCCAGCGCTCCTACGAGCAGTACTTC
NA	TRBV2	TRBJ1-6	many	CASSEAGRNSPLHF	TGTGCCAGCAGTGAGGCGGGTAGAAATTCACCCCTCCACTTT
TRBD1	TRBV24-1	TRBJ2-5	NA	CATSDFRDHGTDTQYF	TGTGCCACCAGTGATTTCCGGGACCACGGGACAGATACGCAGTACTTC
TRBD1	TRBV7-2	TRBJ1-2	NA	CASSLIQGGVGDGYTF	TGTGCCAGCAGCTTAATACAGGGGGGCGTGGGGGATGGCTACACCTTC
NA	TRBV24-1	TRBJ1-2	NA	CATSETLDGFNYGYTF	TGTGCCACCAGTGAGACCTTGGACGGATTTAACTATGGCTACACCTTC
NA	TRBV29-1	TRBJ1-1	many	CSVSGKETEAFF	TGCAGCGTGAGTGGGAAGGAGACTGAAGCTTTCTTT
NA	TRBV14	TRBJ1-6	few	CASSQATHDSASPLHF	TGTGCCAGCAGCCAAGCGACTCACGACAGCGCTTCACCCCTCCACTTT